This record looks at one TCR beta chain sequence and its context. Using its own MiXCR run on the RT-PCR reads, TCRdb lists one record per CDR3 protein. The sample has around 700,000 distinct CDR3 sequences, approximately 14% seen once; the top ten hold 3.6%. The clonotype comes from a female donor in good health, serving as a healthy control. Source material: memory CD4+ T cells from blood.

CDR3 in DNA: TGTGCCAGCAGCTTGGCCCCAGTGACTAACTATGGCTACACCTTC. Residues: CASSLAPVTNYGYTF. The rearrangement uses TRBV5-5 and TRBJ1-2; D uncertain. V lost 0 bases and J lost 0, with 9 bases in between. The CDR3 is 15 residues long. The V gene's germline CDR1 is SGHKS and CDR2 YYEKEE (reference sequence).